The T cell receptor beta chain under discussion was sequenced for a study of radiation and T cells in renal cell carcinoma. A remark on this clone: What it recognizes is unknown.

Time point given: blood 4 weeks post-SBRT, at nephrectomy. Treatment defined: 15 Gy SBRT to primary tumor, nephrectomy 4 weeks later. The CDR3 runs 15 residues. V was pared by 2 bases and J by 8 bases, with 18 bases between. In germline, CDR1 is LNHNV, CDR2 YYDKDF (reference sequence). This table comes from immunoSEQ multiplex PCR, and its TCRdb copy is limited to in-frame clones, with some not included. The data show 120,000 to 150,000 clones, approximately 86% seen once. Study conclusions and caveats: Baseline intratumoral clonotype presence is unknown without pretreatment biopsies.

This receptor was taken from a woman in her 50s with renal cell carcinoma. Sequencing used blood, obtained from a patient whose treatment included radiotherapy and nephrectomy. This sequence joins TRBV15 and TRBJ1-2; D remains unclear. CDR3 region: CATSRPAAVGRGYTF. DNA of the CDR3: TGTGCCACCAGCAGACCCGCGGCAGTTGGCCGCGGCTACACCTTC.